This paragraph reports one TCR beta chain. No antigen is known for it. No quality values exist for individual bases; no much larger clone is one base distant. This sample was included in a study of Ad26.COV2.S vaccination and SARS-CoV-2 variants (TCRdb year 2021). Background for the entire study: Donors in the vaccine arm were drawn from COV1001, a multicentre, randomized, double-blind, placebo-controlled phase I-IIa trial testing Ad26.COV2.S in healthy adults. Ad26.COV2.S was administered intramuscularly at a dose of 5x10^10 or 1x10^11 viral particles, either as one shot or as two shots given 56 days apart. TCRbeta repertoire sequencing was used to assess the specificity and breadth of SARS-CoV-2-reactive T cell receptors after Ad26.COV2.S vaccination. Investigators remained blinded to trial group allocation during experiments and outcome assessment. Trial participants were randomized into five groups of five: low-dose or high-dose Ad26.COV2.S given once or twice, or placebo on both occasions. The TCR-sequenced set comprised about 32 samples: some 19 Ad26.COV2.S vaccine recipients, 5 placebo recipients and 8 SARS-CoV-2 convalescent individuals.

The V and J ends are trimmed by 0 bases and 5 bases, leaving 10 bases between them. The CDR3 runs 14 amino acids, cysteine and phenylalanine included. Only the CDR3 DNA stays, 42 bases, in frame from base 1. CDR1 is given as SGHNT and CDR2 as YENEEA, both from the germline V gene. Interpreted using the paper, the treatment or condition label stands for: around 19 received Ad26.COV2.S at low or high dose, single or two shots; a few received placebo; per-sample allocation not given. Repertoires of vaccine and placebo recipients were sequenced from samples collected on day 63 after the first injection. Between 29 July and 7 August 2020, Cohort 1b enrolled about two dozen adults aged 18-55 years at one site in Boston, USA. Ad26.COV2.S was a replication-incompetent adenovirus type 26 vector that expressed a prefusion-stabilized SARS-CoV-2 spike protein derived from the original Wuhan strain. The immunoSEQ Assay was used to sequence TCRbeta CDR3 regions. After extraction, genomic DNA underwent amplification by bias-controlled multiplex PCR, followed by high-throughput sequencing. In the paper's pipeline: To quantify the absolute abundance of every unique TCRbeta CDR3 region, sequences were collapsed and filtered. T cell fraction was estimated by normalizing TCRbeta template counts to usable DNA, which was measured by amplifying reference genes present in all nucleated cells. Repertoire TCRs were annotated as SARS-CoV-2-specific when V gene, CDR3 amino acid sequence and J gene were exactly matched to a known reactive TCR set. The reference SARS-CoV-2 TCR set was obtained from MIRA and was filtered for enrichment in COVID-19-positive ImmuneCODE repertoires, whereby public or cross-reactive TCRs were removed. Based on the MIRA antigens, annotated TCRs were further analysed at the level of specific ORF or position within ORF. Breadth was defined as annotated unique rearrangements over total unique productive rearrangements; depth was the summed frequency of those rearrangements. Two-sided Wilcoxon rank-sum tests were applied when comparing TCR breadth between groups. TCRdb limited this immuneACCESS table to in-frame rearrangements with V and J called. A share of clones is missing; checked studies link under half to unresolved V genes, and the rest is unexplained. V and J calls and clone size are given by that table; D and trimming were obtained from the DNA. A total of some 320,000 clones appear in this sample, about 85% of them only once. 2.1% of the sample goes to the ten largest clones.

Study-wide findings and limitations: Non-spike TCR breadth was comparable between vaccine and placebo recipients, consistent with the vaccine containing only spike. According to the authors, total T cell responses may have been underestimated by the TCR breadth and depth analyses. The study lacked the statistical power to compare responses across vaccine doses or regimens. Ad26.COV2.S recipients had higher spike-specific TCR breadth than placebo recipients (P = 0.0014). After vaccination, spike-specific CD8+ and CD4+ T cell responses were reported to show substantial breadth.

This TCR was sampled from a person between 18 and 65 years old who received the Ad26.COV2.S COVID-19 vaccine or a placebo. The specimen comprised peripheral blood, sampled in a trial of Ad26.COV2.S vaccine versus placebo. Recombination linked TRBV11-3 to TRBJ1-1, with TRBD1 tentatively as D gene (5 bases match). CDR3 sequence: CASSLESTGTEAFF. The bases read TGTGCCAGCAGCTTAGAGAGCACAGGAACTGAAGCTTTCTTT. Outside the CDR3, residues come from the reference TRBV11-3 and TRBJ1-1 proteins, so the full variable domain is: EAGVVQSPRYKIIEKKQPVAFWCNPISGHNTLYWYLQNLGQGPELLIRYENEEAVDDSQLPKDRFSAERLKGVDSTLKIQPAELGDSAVYLCASSLESTGTEAFFGQGTRLTVV.